Shown below are 19 T cell receptor beta chains from a single sample sequenced in a study of early T cells in non-severe SARS-CoV-2 infection. TCRdb reprocessed the 5' RACE reads via MiXCR and lists one record per CDR3 protein. The sample carries some 60,000 distinct CDR3 sequences, 8% to 10% recorded once. The specimen was whole blood. Receptor source: an adult who was a healthcare worker with PCR-confirmed SARS-CoV-2 infection or an uninfected control (not recorded which).

The chain carries TRBV6-5 and TRBJ1-2, with 8 bases lining up with TRBD1. Germline CDR1 is MNHEY and CDR2 is SVGAGI. Losses at the gene ends were 0 bases for V and 3 bases for J; bases not matched to a gene: 12. The CDR3 loop spans 18 amino acids. The chain's CDR3 is CASSYSSGTGLSYYGYTF. In DNA form, the CDR3 reads TGTGCCAGCAGTTACTCCTCTGGGACAGGCCTTTCCTACTATGGCTACACCTTC.

This clonotype was counted between two and nine times. The chain employs TRBV18 and TRBJ1-6; a possible D gene is TRBD1 (5 bases). The CDR3 spans 16 residues. Deletions cut 4 bases from V and 7 bases from J, with 17 bases between. Germline V gene sequence: CDR1 KGHSH, CDR2 LQKENI. Here the CDR3 reads CASSLLEPGRNSPLHF. In nucleotides, the CDR3 is TGTGCCAGCTCACTTTTGGAGCCGGGGCGAAATTCACCCCTCCACTTT.

This clonotype occurred many times. For the CDR3, the DNA is TGTGCCAGCAGCTTAACGACAGGACCACGAGAGACCCAGTACTTC. Amino acids: CASSLTTGPRETQYF. The rearrangement links TRBV7-3 to TRBJ2-5; tentatively, D is TRBD1 (6 bases). The CDR3 is made up of 15 amino acids. Germline V CDR1 and CDR2: SGHTA, FQGTGA. Deletions cut 0 bases from V and 4 bases from J, with 12 bases between.

The chain recombines TRBV5-6 with TRBJ1-2; D gene ambiguous. Germline V lookup: CDR1 SGHDT, CDR2 YYEEEE. This CDR3 spans 12 amino acids. V shed 0 bases and J shed 4 bases, with 4 bases lying between them. CDR3 residues: CASSLERYGYTF. In DNA form, the CDR3 reads TGTGCCAGCAGCTTGGAGCGCTATGGCTACACCTTC. Supplemented by reference TRBV5-6 and TRBJ1-2, the full variable domain reads DAGVTQSPTHLIKTRGQQVTLRCSPKSGHDTVSWYQQALGQGPQFIFQYYEEEERQRGNFPDRFSGHQFPNYSSELNVNALLLGDSALYLCASSLERYGYTFGSGTRLTVV.

CDR3 DNA sequence: TGTGCCAGCAGCTACCTGGTTAGCGGGGACAATGAGCAGTTCTTC. Translating gives CASSYLVSGDNEQFF. This chain links TRBV7-2 with TRBJ2-1; 8 nucleotides agree with TRBD2. V shed 4 bases, J shed 5 bases, and the junction held 7 bases outside the gene matches. The CDR3 consists of 15 residues. Germline V gene data show CDR1 as SGHTA and CDR2 as FQGNSA.

This clonotype was counted many times. The chain employs TRBV12-3 or TRBV12-4 and TRBJ1-3; perhaps TRBD1 as D (5 bases). The CDR3 spans 13 residues. Trimming cost V 6 bases and J 3 bases, with 9 bases left between them. CDR3 DNA sequence: TGTGCCAGCAGGCGGGACCGTGGAAACACCATATATTTT. Its translation is CASRRDRGNTIYF.

The chain joins TRBV7-6 to TRBJ1-6, with D unclear. The CDR3 is made up of 13 amino acids. V dropped 1 base and J dropped 9 bases, with 7 bases sitting between them. From germline, CDR1 is SGHVS and CDR2 FNYEAQ. CDR3: CASSLGGISPLHF. Here the CDR3 DNA reads TGTGCCAGCAGCTTAGGTGGGATTTCACCCCTCCACTTT.

The chain recombines TRBV10-2 with TRBJ2-3, with 7 bases fitting TRBD1. After removal of 0 bases from V and 2 bases from J, the junction contained 8 bases not matched to a gene. This CDR3 has 17 residues. From germline, CDR1 is WSHSY and CDR2 SAAADI. CDR3 sequence (DNA): TGCGCCAGCAGTGAGTCGGCTTCTACAGGGGACACAGATACGCAGTATTTT. Protein sequence: CASSESASTGDTDTQYF.

This clonotype was counted only a few times. The chain joins TRBV2 to TRBJ2-6; the D is unclear. This CDR3 is built from 14 residues. The germline V and J ends were trimmed by 4 bases and 4 bases, with 8 bases remaining between them. Germline V gene data show CDR1 as SNHLY and CDR2 as FYNNEI. The CDR3 sequence is CASSVSRGANVLTF. The CDR3 coding sequence is TGTGCCAGCAGTGTGTCGCGAGGGGCCAACGTCCTGACTTTC.

This clonotype was counted between two and nine times. V gene TRBV5-1 combines with J gene TRBJ1-6, with D perhaps matching TRBD1 (6 bases). Germline-derived CDR1 and CDR2 are SGHRS and YFSETQ. The CDR3 totals 13 residues. V gave up 4 bases and J gave up 11 bases, with 13 bases separating them. Here the CDR3 DNA reads TGCGCCAGCAGCCCTGAACAGGGAACACCCCTCCACTTT. Its protein product is CASSPEQGTPLHF.

This clonotype was observed many times. J is TRBJ2-7 and V is TRBV7-8, with D possibly matching TRBD2 (6 bases). V gave up 1 base and J gave up 3 bases, with 16 bases separating them. CDR3 length equals 16 residues. Germline V gene data show CDR1 as SGHVS and CDR2 as FQNEAQ. In nucleotides, the CDR3 is TGTGCCAGCAGCTTAGGGCCGGAGGGGAATGGCTACGAGCAGTACGTC. Its translation is CASSLGPEGNGYEQYV.

At least ten counts were recorded for this clonotype. The chain couples TRBV7-2 to TRBJ1-1, with 11 positions matching TRBD1. The germline V gene has CDR1 SGHTA and CDR2 FQGNSA. This CDR3 contains 12 residues. Trimming removed 4 bases from V and 11 bases from J; junction bases left unmatched: 3. CDR3 sequence: CASSSGTGGAFF. Written as DNA, the CDR3 is TGTGCCAGCAGCTCCGGGACAGGGGGGGCTTTCTTT.

This clonotype showed up many times. The V gene is TRBV20-1, the J gene TRBJ2-7; D remains ambiguous. Deletions cut 0 bases from V and 7 bases from J, with 7 bases between. This CDR3 is 11 amino acids long. Per germline, CDR1 DFQATT and CDR2 SNEGSKA (reference sequence). The DNA of the CDR3 is TGCAGTGCTAGAGATCTGGGGGAGCAGTACGTC. It translates to CSARDLGEQYV.

This clonotype was detected many times. The chain carries TRBV29-1 and TRBJ2-7, with TRBD1 matching 7 bases. There are 13 residues in the CDR3. Trimming at V came to 7 bases and at J to 2 bases, leaving 8 bases not matched to a gene. Germline-derived CDR1 and CDR2 are SQVTM and ANQGSEA. This CDR3 is CSEPGQETYEQYV. CDR3 nucleotides: TGCAGCGAGCCCGGACAGGAGACCTACGAGCAGTACGTC.

In this sample, this clonotype turned up a few times. The chain recombines TRBV12-3 or TRBV12-4 with TRBJ2-1; D is possibly TRBD1 (5 bases). V was clipped by 2 bases and J by 8 bases, with 13 bases between them. The CDR3 has 14 residues. CDR3 sequence reads: CASSLSQGIYEQFF. CDR3 bases: TGTGCCAGCAGTTTAAGTCAGGGTATCTATGAGCAGTTCTTC.

The chain carries TRBV5-1 and TRBJ2-1, with a weak D call TRBD1 (6 bases). Germline CDR1 is SGHRS and CDR2 is YFSETQ. V lost 3 bases and J 0 bases, leaving 10 bases between the germline ends. The CDR3 totals 15 residues. CDR3 residues: CASSYQDSSYNEQFF. In DNA form, the CDR3 reads TGCGCCAGCAGCTACCAGGACAGCTCCTACAATGAGCAGTTCTTC.

The J gene is TRBJ1-5, the V gene TRBV20-1; weak D call: TRBD1 (5 bases). The ends were cut back, 3 bases at V and 2 bases at J, with 11 bases in the middle. The CDR3 is 14 amino acids. CDR1 and CDR2 (germline): DFQATT, SNEGSKA (reference sequence). CDR3 coding DNA: TGCAGTGCTAGGGGGGGTAGTGGCAATCAGCCCCAGCATTTT. As protein: CSARGGSGNQPQHF.

This chain connects TRBV20-1 to TRBJ1-1; no reliable D call. The CDR3 covers 12 residues. The germline V gene encodes CDR1 DFQATT and CDR2 SNEGSKA (reference sequence). Between the trimmed V and J ends, which lost 6 bases and 4 bases, there was a span of 12 bases. The CDR3 spells CSARTAPTEAFF. The CDR3, as DNA: TGCAGTGCCAGAACCGCCCCCACTGAAGCTTTCTTT.

This clonotype showed up just a few times. This sequence joins TRBV5-4 and TRBJ2-1; 8 bases agree with TRBD1. The germline V gene has CDR1 SGHNT and CDR2 YYREEE (reference sequence). V lost 1 base to trimming and J lost 7 bases; unmatched junction nucleotides: 10. The CDR3 sequence is 16 residues long. The CDR3 DNA follows: TGTGCCAGCAGCTTGATTGGACAGGGTCTTAGAAATGAGCAGTTCTTC. It codes for CASSLIGQGLRNEQFF.